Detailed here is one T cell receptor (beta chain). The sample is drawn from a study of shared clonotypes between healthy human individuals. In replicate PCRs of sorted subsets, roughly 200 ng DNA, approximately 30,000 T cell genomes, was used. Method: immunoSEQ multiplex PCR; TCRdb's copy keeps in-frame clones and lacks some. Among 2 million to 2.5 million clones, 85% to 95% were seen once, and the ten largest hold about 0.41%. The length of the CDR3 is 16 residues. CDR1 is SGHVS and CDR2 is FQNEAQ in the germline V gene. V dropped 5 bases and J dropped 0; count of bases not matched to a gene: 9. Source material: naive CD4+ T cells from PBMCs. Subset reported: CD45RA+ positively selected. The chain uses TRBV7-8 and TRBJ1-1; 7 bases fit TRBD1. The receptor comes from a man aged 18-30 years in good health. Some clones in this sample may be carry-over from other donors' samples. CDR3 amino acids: CASSPSRTGLNTEAFF. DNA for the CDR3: TGTGCCAGCAGCCCCTCCAGGACAGGTTTGAACACTGAAGCTTTCTTT.